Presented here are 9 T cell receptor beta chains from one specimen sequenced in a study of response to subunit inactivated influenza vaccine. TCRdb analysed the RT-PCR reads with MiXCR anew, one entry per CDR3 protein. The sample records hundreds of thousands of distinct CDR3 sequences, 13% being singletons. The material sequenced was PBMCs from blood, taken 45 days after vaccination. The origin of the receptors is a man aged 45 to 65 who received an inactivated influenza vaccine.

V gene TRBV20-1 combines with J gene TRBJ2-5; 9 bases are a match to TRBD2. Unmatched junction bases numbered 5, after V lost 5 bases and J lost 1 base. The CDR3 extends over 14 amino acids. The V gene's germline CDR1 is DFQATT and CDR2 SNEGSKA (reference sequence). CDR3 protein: CSAPLAGSQETQYF. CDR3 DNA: TGCAGTGCTCCCCTAGCGGGGAGCCAAGAGACCCAGTACTTC.

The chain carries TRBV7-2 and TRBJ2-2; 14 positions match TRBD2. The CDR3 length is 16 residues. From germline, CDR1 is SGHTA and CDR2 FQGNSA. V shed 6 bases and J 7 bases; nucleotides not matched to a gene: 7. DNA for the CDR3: TGTGCCAGCAGGTTGACTAGCGGGGGGGCCGGCGGGGAGCTGTTTTTT. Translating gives CASRLTSGGAGGELFF.

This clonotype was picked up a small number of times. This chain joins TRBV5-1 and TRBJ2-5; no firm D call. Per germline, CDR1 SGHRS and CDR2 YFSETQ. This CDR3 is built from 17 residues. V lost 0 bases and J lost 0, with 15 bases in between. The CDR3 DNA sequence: TGCGCCAGCAGCTTGGGGAACGGCCTTATGTACCAAGAGACCCAGTACTTC. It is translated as CASSLGNGLMYQETQYF.

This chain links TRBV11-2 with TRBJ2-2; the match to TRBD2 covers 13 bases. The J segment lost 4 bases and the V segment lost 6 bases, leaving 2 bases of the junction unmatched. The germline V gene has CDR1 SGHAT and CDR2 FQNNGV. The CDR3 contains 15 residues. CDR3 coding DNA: TGTGCCAGCAGGCGACTAGCGGGAGGCACCGGGGAGCTGTTTTTT. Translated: CASRRLAGGTGELFF.

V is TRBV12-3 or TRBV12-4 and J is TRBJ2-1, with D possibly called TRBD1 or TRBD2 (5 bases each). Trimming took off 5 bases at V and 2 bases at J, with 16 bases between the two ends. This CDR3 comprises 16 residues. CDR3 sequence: CASSRGGGSAYNEQFF. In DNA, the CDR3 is TGTGCCAGCAGTCGGGGCGGCGGGTCGGCCTACAATGAGCAGTTCTTC.

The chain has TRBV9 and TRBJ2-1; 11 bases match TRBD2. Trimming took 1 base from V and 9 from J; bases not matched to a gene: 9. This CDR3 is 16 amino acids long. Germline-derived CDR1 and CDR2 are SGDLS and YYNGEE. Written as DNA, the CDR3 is TGTGCCAGCAGCGTAACAACTAGCGGGAGAATCAGTGAGCAGTTCTTC. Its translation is CASSVTTSGRISEQFF.

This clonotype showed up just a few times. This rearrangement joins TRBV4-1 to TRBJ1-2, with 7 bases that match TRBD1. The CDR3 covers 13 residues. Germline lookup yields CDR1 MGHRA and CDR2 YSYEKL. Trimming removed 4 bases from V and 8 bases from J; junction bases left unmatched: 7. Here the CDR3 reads CASSPNRGLGYTF. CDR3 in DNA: TGCGCCAGCAGCCCCAACAGGGGTTTGGGCTACACCTTC.

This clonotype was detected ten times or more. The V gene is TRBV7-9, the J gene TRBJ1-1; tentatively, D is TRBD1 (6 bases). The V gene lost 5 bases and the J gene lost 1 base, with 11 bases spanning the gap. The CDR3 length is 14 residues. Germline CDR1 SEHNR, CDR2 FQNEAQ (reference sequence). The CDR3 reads CASSLDRTNTEAFF. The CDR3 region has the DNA TGTGCCAGCAGCCTTGACAGGACGAACACTGAAGCTTTCTTT.

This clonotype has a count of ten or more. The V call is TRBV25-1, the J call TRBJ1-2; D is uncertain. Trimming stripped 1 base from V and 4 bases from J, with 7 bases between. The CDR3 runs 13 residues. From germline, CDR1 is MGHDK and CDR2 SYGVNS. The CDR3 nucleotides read TGTGCCAGCAGTGAATCTAGTCTCTATGGCTACACCTTC. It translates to CASSESSLYGYTF.